The 20 T cell receptor beta chains listed next were all sequenced from one sample in a study of T cell responses to AZD1222 COVID-19 vaccine. Measured with immunoSEQ multiplex PCR; TCRdb has only the in-frame clones, and not every one. The top ten clones hold approximately 8% of a sample with 150,000 to 200,000 clones, 88% of them seen once. Sample: peripheral blood, taken on day 0 of AZD1222 vaccination. The receptors were sampled from an adult in good health.

The V call is TRBV28, the J call TRBJ1-2; perhaps TRBD1 as D (5 bases). The CDR3 has 13 residues. CDR1 is MDHEN and CDR2 is SYDVKM in the germline V gene. The germline V and J ends were trimmed by 7 bases and 7 bases, with 16 bases remaining between them. The CDR3 loop is CASTPQGYGGYTF. The CDR3 nucleotides read TGTGCCAGCACCCCCCAGGGTTATGGTGGCTACACCTTC.

The chain uses TRBV10-3 and TRBJ2-7; a weak D match, TRBD1 (6 bases). CDR3 size: 12 residues. Trimming pared 11 bases from V and 4 bases from J, leaving 15 bases between. CDR1 is ENHRY, CDR2 SYGVKD, per germline. This CDR3 is CAVQPDSYEQYF. The CDR3, as DNA: TGTGCCGTCCAGCCGGACAGTTACGAGCAGTACTTC.

The V gene is TRBV7-9, the J gene TRBJ2-3; tentative D call: TRBD2 (5 bases). CDR1 SEHNR and CDR2 FQNEAQ come from the germline V gene (reference sequence). This CDR3 spans 17 amino acids. V shed 4 bases and J shed 0 bases, with 17 bases lying between them. The DNA of the CDR3 is TGTGCCAGCAGCTCCATAGGAGCCGGGGATAGCACAGATACGCAGTATTTT. Protein product: CASSSIGAGDSTDTQYF.

Turning to this clone: Compared with germline, one end of the junction differs, possibly owing to a read error. The chain couples TRBV7-6 to TRBJ1-1, with TRBD1 as a possible D gene (5 bases). CDR1 is SGHVS and CDR2 is FNYEAQ in the germline V gene. The CDR3 length is 17 residues. DNA for the CDR3: TGTGCCAGCAGCTTATCCCCCCGCGAGACAGCGAACCCTGAAGCTTTCTTT. Amino acid sequence: CASSLSPRETANPEAFF. The full variable domain, its missing parts supplied by reference TRBV7-6 and TRBJ1-1, is GAGVSQSPRYKVTKRGQDVALRCDPISGHVSLYWYRQALGQGPEFLTYFNYEAQQDKSGLPNDRFSAERPEGSISTLTIQRTEQRDSAMYRCASSLSPRETANPEAFFGQGTRLTVV.

This clone was seen only a few times. The chain links TRBV2 to TRBJ1-4; TRBD1 is a possible D gene (5 bases). The CDR3 is made up of 13 amino acids. The V end was cut by 6 bases, the J end by 4 bases, with 9 bases between. CDR1 and CDR2 from the germline V gene are SNHLY and FYNNEI. CDR3 amino acids: CASSGRVNEKLFF. The CDR3 region has the DNA TGTGCCAGCAGCGGCAGGGTTAATGAAAAACTGTTTTTT.

The gene calls are TRBV19 and TRBJ2-4; 10 bases align to TRBD1. J gave up 1 base and V 5 bases, and 8 bases lay outside the gene matches. CDR1 and CDR2 (germline): LNHDA, SQIVND (reference sequence). The CDR3 has 17 residues. CDR3 sequence (DNA): TGTGCCAGTAGTCGACGACAGGGGGCTAAGGCCAAAAACATTCAGTACTTC. Protein product: CASSRRQGAKAKNIQYF.

This chain joins TRBV25-1 and TRBJ2-7; 7 nucleotides align to TRBD1. Germline-derived CDR1 and CDR2 are MGHDK and SYGVNS. The J segment lost 5 bases and the V segment lost 0 bases, leaving 7 bases of the junction unmatched. The CDR3 totals 15 residues. The CDR3 DNA is TGTGCCAGCAGTGAATACGGGGCAGGGGGTAACGAGCAGTACTTC. Protein: CASSEYGAGGNEQYF.

This rearrangement joins TRBV19 to TRBJ2-1; 13 bases fit TRBD2. J gave up 7 bases and V 3 bases, and 9 bases lay outside the gene matches. The CDR3 is made up of 17 amino acids. The germline gives CDR1 LNHDA, CDR2 SQIVND (reference sequence). The CDR3 protein is CASSIGTSGVDDNEQFF. The CDR3 coding sequence is TGTGCCAGTAGTATTGGGACTAGCGGGGTCGATGATAATGAGCAGTTCTTC.

V and J are TRBV6-5 and TRBJ2-6; D not certain. The CDR3 has 13 amino acids. Trimming stripped 6 bases from V and 1 base from J, with 4 bases between. Germline CDR1 is MNHEY and CDR2 is SVGAGI. The CDR3 sequence: CASSRSGANVLTF. Written as DNA, the CDR3 is TGTGCCAGCAGCCGATCTGGGGCCAACGTCCTGACTTTC.

The CDR3: CASSDVGFRYNEQFF. The CDR3 bases are TGTGCCAGCAGTGATGTGGGGTTTAGGTACAATGAGCAGTTCTTC. V usage is TRBV25-1 and J usage is TRBJ2-1; D is undetermined. CDR1 and CDR2 from the germline V gene are MGHDK and SYGVNS. The CDR3 has 15 residues. V shed 3 bases and J shed 4 bases, with 13 bases lying between them.

J is TRBJ1-5 and V is TRBV6-6; TRBD1 might be the D (5 bases). The germline gives CDR1 MNHNY, CDR2 SVGAGI (reference sequence). V lost 5 bases to trimming and J lost 10 bases, with 12 bases between them. CDR3 size: 12 residues. CDR3 in DNA: TGTGCCAGCAGTCAGGGTGGCGGACCCCAGCATTTT. Its translation is CASSQGGGPQHF.

V usage is TRBV7-6 and J usage is TRBJ1-6; D may be TRBD1 (6 bases). The V gene lost 2 bases and the J gene lost 7 bases, with 12 bases spanning the gap. The CDR3 is made up of 15 amino acids. The germline CDR1 and CDR2 sequences are SGHVS and FNYEAQ. The CDR3 loop reads CASSLSRQENSPLHF. The CDR3 DNA sequence: TGTGCCAGCAGCTTAAGTCGACAGGAGAATTCACCCCTCCACTTT.

This clone has a single count. The V call is TRBV6-5, the J call TRBJ2-2, with D tentatively TRBD1 (6 bases). V shed 7 bases and J shed 5 bases, with 17 bases lying between them. The CDR3 loop spans 15 amino acids. The germline V gene has CDR1 MNHEY and CDR2 SVGAGI. DNA of the CDR3: TGTGCCAGCATATCAAGGACCGGACAGACCGGGGAGCTGTTTTTT. Translating it yields CASISRTGQTGELFF.

The J gene is TRBJ2-7, the V gene TRBV6-5; 10 positions match TRBD1. CDR1 and CDR2 from the germline V gene are MNHEY and SVGAGI. This CDR3 has 15 amino acids. J lost 2 bases, V lost 5 bases, and 6 bases had no gene match. In DNA form, the CDR3 reads TGTGCCAGCAGTACAGGGACAGGGGCCCCCTACGAGCAGTACTTC. It translates to CASSTGTGAPYEQYF.

V and J are TRBV6-5 and TRBJ2-5, with D unclear. Germline CDR1 is MNHEY and CDR2 is SVGAGI. The V gene lost 6 bases and the J gene lost 4 bases, with 18 bases spanning the gap. The length of the CDR3 is 15 residues. The CDR3, as DNA: TGTGCCAGCAGGAAGATTCGCAAGTGGGGAGAGACCCAGTACTTC. It is translated as CASRKIRKWGETQYF.

V gene TRBV5-1 combines with J gene TRBJ1-1; D unclear. The V end was cut by 8 bases, the J end by 0 bases, with 11 bases between. The CDR3 spans 13 residues. CDR1 and CDR2 (germline): SGHRS, YFSETQ. DNA of the CDR3: TGCGCCAGAAAACAGCGACTGAACACTGAAGCTTTCTTT. Translated: CARKQRLNTEAFF.

V usage is TRBV5-1 and J usage is TRBJ1-6; TRBD1 matches at 8 bases. V was clipped by 0 bases and J by 9 bases; unmatched bases: 5. Germline V gene lookup returns CDR1 SGHRS and CDR2 YFSETQ. The CDR3 is 15 residues long. The CDR3 sequence is CASSLGSQGASPLHF. In DNA, the CDR3 is TGCGCCAGCAGCTTGGGATCCCAGGGGGCTTCACCCCTCCACTTT.

This chain links TRBV6-5 with TRBJ2-3; a possible D gene is TRBD1 (6 bases). The CDR3 extends over 15 amino acids. Trimming removed 5 bases from V and 2 bases from J, with 14 bases in between. CDR1 MNHEY and CDR2 SVGAGI come from the germline V gene. This CDR3 is CASSNLGAYTDTQYF. For the CDR3, the DNA is TGTGCCAGCAGTAACTTGGGGGCGTACACAGATACGCAGTATTTT.

This clone was found a few times. V usage is TRBV5-1 and J usage is TRBJ1-5; D gene ambiguous. Germline V gives CDR1 SGHRS, CDR2 YFSETQ. The CDR3 is made up of 13 amino acids. Trimming shortened V by 7 bases and J by 7 bases, and 15 bases separated the two germline ends. The CDR3 DNA reads TGCGCCAGCGCCCTTCAAGTCGGACAGCCCCAGCATTTT. This codes for CASALQVGQPQHF.

This chain uses TRBV29-1 with TRBJ2-1; D possibly corresponds to TRBD2 (7 bases). This CDR3 is built from 12 residues. Germline loops: CDR1 SQVTM, CDR2 ANQGSEA. V was trimmed by 3 bases and J by 9 bases, leaving 12 bases between them. CDR3 in DNA: TGCAGCGTTGAGGGCGGGGGCGGTGAGCAGTTCTTC. Its protein is CSVEGGGGEQFF.